This T cell receptor (beta chain) was found in a study of cytomegalovirus exposure and HLA in healthy donors (TCRdb year 2017). Background for the entire study: An earlier analysis of some 600 of the donors reported about 280 Gb of sequence data and 95 million to 120 million unique TCR beta sequences obtained from some 200 million T cells. An early release covering around 630 HLA-typed donors comprised about 300 gigabases of sequencing data and about 90 million unique TCR sequences. Among the approximately 430 genotyped donors, about 85% belonged to the genetic ancestry cluster associated with self-reported Caucasian donors. The study aimed to test whether signatures of past pathogen exposure could be identified by cataloging public T cell receptors. The study used immunosequencing to profile the T cell repertoires of 670 or so subjects and linked those repertoires to cytomegalovirus serostatus. A separate validation cohort of approximately 130 different subjects was used in addition to the approximately 670-subject first cohort. To predict cytomegalovirus infection status, the study combined high-throughput TCR immunosequencing, statistical association of individual TCRs with disease status, and machine learning. In a later analysis, previously published TCR beta repertoires from 500 to 750 donors were re-analyzed and high-resolution HLA genotyping was added so that TCR occurrence patterns could be studied. Rather than using new phenotypic data, the later analysis identified candidate immune exposures from TCR beta sequences and from how often those sequences occurred across donors. An earlier analysis of about 600 of the donors used high-throughput TCR beta sequencing to judge whether each TCR beta V gene segment behaved as functional or pseudogenic. Alongside the repertoire data, information on donor age, sex, ethnicity and CMV serostatus was compiled. Genome-wide SNP genotypes for about 65% of the roughly 700 donors were used in a later genetic analysis, which treated that subset as a discovery cohort. All discovery cohort repertoires had been generated on a single sequencing platform. HLA typing included class I and class II loci at four-digit resolution. Typing coverage differed by locus: A, B, C, DRB1 and DQB1 were typed in about 629-640 donors, DQA1 in 500 to 550, DPA1 in some 570, and DPB1 in roughly 450. Several DR-DQ haplotypes were treated as single units for association and clustering because of strong linkage in the cohort. Across around 400 genotyped donors of the cohort, an average of about 240,000 unique TCR beta nucleotide sequences per donor were sequenced, and around 19% of those sequences were non-productive.

A word on this clone: What antigen it recognizes has not been identified. Base-call qualities are not available, and no considerably larger clone is one nucleotide away.

The research as a whole found: A few of the identified cytomegalovirus-associated TCR beta chains were confirmed in vitro to be specific for cytomegalovirus antigens. In a later analysis, the rate of TCR association differed among HLA loci, with DRB1 alleles having the most associated TCRs and HLA-C alleles having the fewest. Linkage disequilibrium might explain the correlated functional status among segregating V segments, but an unknown experimental factor could not be ruled out. Across donors, most TCR sequences were observed very rarely, whereas some public TCRs were present in many individuals. A later analysis found that HLA-associated TCR beta chains were more clonally expanded and had lower generation probabilities than equally common non-associated chains. A later genetic analysis reported fewer N-insertions in productive TCRs among donors in an Asian-associated ancestry cluster than the roughly 650-donor mean. Assigning TCR associations to individual alleles was difficult when HLA alleles, especially DR and DQ, strongly co-occurred. A cluster of highly shared sequence variants was judged likely to represent a technical artifact of the sequencing pipeline. Presence/absence analyses assumed roughly uniform sequencing depth across donors, an assumption that may not hold. It was suggested by the authors that the approach could potentially be generalized to other disease states and immunological phenotypes. A later analysis found that most CMV-associated TCR beta chains appeared HLA-restricted, with HLA associations seemingly driven largely by CMV exposure. A further reported finding was that TCR beta sequences accurately predicted the HLA-A and HLA-B alleles for most subjects in the first cohort. The classifier was reported to diagnose cytomegalovirus status with high specificity and sensitivity in both the original cohort and the validation cohort. Because counts were too low, about 15 rarely observed V segments, including chromosome 9 orphons, were left out of the earlier analysis of 587 of the donors. In an earlier analysis of 500 to 650 of the donors, most TCR beta V segments appeared in productive rearrangements about 90% or about 30% of the time, broadly matching IMGT annotations. In the study, some 180 TCR beta chains were listed as associated with cytomegalovirus. Because HLA typing was missing for some donors at each locus, association tests included only the typed subset. V-gene and J-gene trimming of TCR beta chains was associated with a missense DCLRE1C variant in a later genetic analysis, and the association was replicated in an independent cohort. The 87-base-pair reads could not distinguish some IMGT-functional V segments, including TRBV6-2 and TRBV6-3, so those segments were excluded. Several of the top co-occurrence clusters appeared to be linked to parvovirus B19, influenza, CMV and Epstein-Barr virus, according to a later analysis. CMV serostatus was the only immune exposure information available for the cohort. In this cohort, only TCR beta chains were sequenced, and detectable features were limited by the absence of alpha or paired-chain data. A later analysis associated about 17,000 TCR beta sequences with specific HLA alleles at a false discovery rate of 0.05.

The library was made by the immunoSEQ multiplex PCR assay. A mixture of 60 forward primers for TCR Vbeta segments and 13 reverse primers for TCR Jbeta segments was used in the multiplex PCR. Amplification of the CDR3 region of rearranged TCR beta genes was performed with a multiplex PCR assay on genomic DNA. The amplified TCR beta libraries were sequenced on the Illumina HiSeq System as 87-base-pair reads. Turning to the authors' computational methods: A later analysis counted about 82 million unique TCR beta chains across the 550 to 750 repertoires, and around 9.9 million of these chains were shared by at least two donors. To remove PCR and sequencing errors, raw reads were error-corrected and collapsed into unique sequences using a nearest-neighbor algorithm that merged closely related sequences. V, D and J gene segments were assigned by aligning CDR3 sequences to IMGT reference sequences. For a sequence to be retained, a match of at least six nucleotides was required to both a V gene segment and a J gene segment. Rearrangements were classified as productive when the CDR3 lacked stop codons and remained in frame with V and J, and all other rearrangements were classified as non-productive. Following IMGT convention, CDR3 was defined as the stretch from the second conserved V-encoded cysteine to the conserved J-encoded phenylalanine. In an earlier analysis of roughly 580 of the donors, sequences lacking an unambiguous match to a single V gene segment were excluded. In an earlier analysis of approximately 550 of the donors, V segments were called functional above 56.7% productive rearrangements and were called segregating when the between-donor standard deviation exceeded 5%. A statistical classification framework was built to diagnose cytomegalovirus status from the catalog of TCR beta chain sequences. In a later analysis, TCR nucleotide sequences were compared against IMGT/GENE-DB human TR gene sequences so that V and J genes could be assigned. Using the TCRdist pipeline, a later analysis assigned CDR3 sequences along with most-parsimonious VDJ recombination scenarios. In a later analysis, each TCR beta chain was defined by its CDR3 amino acid sequence together with its V-gene family, and reads lacking a unique V-gene family were excluded. In a later analysis, 450 to 600 highly shared, low-generation-probability nucleotide sequences were removed to address suspected cross-contamination and a sequencing artifact. In a later analysis, a clonal expansion index for each public chain was calculated from normalized within-repertoire ranks of inferred template counts. In a later analysis, generation probabilities were computed using a VDJ recombination model fitted to out-of-frame rearrangements, and the results were checked against IGoR. A later analysis scored TCR-TCR, TCR-HLA and TCR-CMV co-occurrence with hypergeometric tests, applying a repertoire-size bias correction to TCR pairs. To estimate false discovery rates, a later analysis permuted the HLA or CMV assignments 20 times. A later analysis grouped co-occurring TCRs with DBSCAN, adding TCRdist sequence similarity when clustering within HLA-allele-positive subsets. Co-occurrence clustering excluded repertoires with fewer than 30,000 or more than 120,000 public chains, plus five with anomalous nucleotide sharing. TCRdb took this table from immuneACCESS and kept in-frame rearrangements with V and J called. Such tables lack part of the clones; where checked against another copy, unresolved V genes explain under half of the gap, and the rest is unexplained. V and J calls and clone size come straight from that table; D and trimming were deduced from the DNA. Present in this sample are 110,000 to 150,000 clones, 75% to 80% of which were seen just once. The ten largest clones represent 1.5% to 2% of the sample.

The cohort was made up of roughly 670 healthy bone marrow donors. At the time of sampling, all cohort members were nominally healthy, though unrecorded immune exposures were likely present. The donor tested CMV seronegative and was one of the 352 seronegative cohort members. A peripheral blood sample was provided by each donor, and peripheral blood mononuclear cells were used for TCR beta sequencing. Genomic DNA extraction from the blood cell samples was performed with the Qiagen DNeasy Blood Extraction Kit. From the cysteine through the phenylalanine, the CDR3 covers 17 amino acids. Kept here is only the CDR3 DNA, which spans 51 bases and is read in frame from base 1. As encoded in the germline V gene (reference sequence), CDR1 is MNHEY while CDR2 is SMNVEV. The junction shows trimming of 3 bases on V and 0 bases on J, and the gene matches do not reach 7 bases of it.

Sequenced material: PBMCs. The receptor chain draws on TRBV27 and TRBJ2-1; TRBD2 aligns with 8 central bases. The TCR originated in a woman aged 30 to 39 in good health and CMV-seronegative. The CDR3 reads CASSLVGGGFSYNEQFF. The nucleotides are TGTGCCAGCAGTTTGGTAGGCGGGGGGTTCTCCTACAATGAGCAGTTCTTC.